Detailed here is one TCR beta chain. The data stem from a study of blood T cell repertoires in COVID-19. CDR1 is SGHRS, CDR2 YFSETQ, per germline. Germline trimming cut 0 bases from V and 4 bases from J; bases unmatched to any gene: 7. CDR3 length: 17 residues. The data were produced by immunoSEQ multiplex PCR, yet TCRdb's version contains in-frame clones alone and is incomplete. The profile shows some 510,000 clones, approximately 87% of them singletons. Sequenced: PBMCs or T cells enriched from blood (not recorded which). This chain joins TRBV5-1 and TRBJ2-5, with 12 bases fitting TRBD2. The source is a woman aged 40-49 years who had recovered from COVID-19. DNA for the CDR3: TGCGCCAGCAGCTTGGGGACTAGCGGGATGGGGGGAGAGACCCAGTACTTC. This codes for CASSLGTSGMGGETQYF.